This TCR beta chain was documented in a study of blood T cells in healthy people across ages. Study-level points and caveats: Strong correlation existed between TCR beta diversity and naive T cell percentage.

The use of a sample-barcoded 5' primer and a J-beta primer mix characterized a second PCR of 7 to 11 cycles. Each CDR3 protein is one row after TCRdb ran MiXCR on the 5' RACE reads. The repertoire consists of some 1.5 million distinct CDR3 sequences, with roughly 27% occurring once and the leading ten covering about 7.7%. As regards this clonotype: Its antigen is unknown.

The clonotype originates from a woman between 25 and 40 years old in good health. The sequencing sample was made of blood.

The CDR3 DNA reads as TGTGCCAGCAGTTCCTCCCTCGGGACTGGCGGGAGACGGGAAGAGACCCAGTACTTC. As protein: CASSSSLGTGGRREETQYF. The chain has TRBV6-5 and TRBJ2-5; 7 bases are shared with TRBD2. V lost 4 bases to trimming and J lost 3 bases; unmatched junction nucleotides: 20. The CDR3 is 19 amino acids. Germline lookup yields CDR1 MNHEY and CDR2 SVGAGI.